Reported below is one T cell receptor (beta chain). The sample comes from a study of CXCR3-negative and CXCR3-positive naive CD8 T cells. Turning to the study itself: There were 120 million to 150 million TRB reads altogether, and each library had about 1.5 +/- 0.3 million of them.

The libraries of TRB cDNA were constructed through 5' RACE using UMI labels. TCRdb re-called the 5' RACE reads and shows each CDR3 protein once, DNA omitted. This sample's table reports tens of thousands of distinct CDR3 sequences. The CDR3 is made up of 15 amino acids. From germline, CDR1 is SQVTM and CDR2 ANQGSEA. V and J are TRBV29-1 and TRBJ2-7; the D call of TRBD1 rests on TCRdb alone, since no DNA is present to check it. The source is a human donor in good health. Some clones in this sample may be carry-over from other donors' samples. Material: naive CXCR3- CD8+ T cells from blood. The subset is: CD45RO-CCR7+CD27+CD95- naive CD8+ T cells lacking CXCR3 (TNR3-). This chain's CDR3 is CSVEAATGISYEQYF.